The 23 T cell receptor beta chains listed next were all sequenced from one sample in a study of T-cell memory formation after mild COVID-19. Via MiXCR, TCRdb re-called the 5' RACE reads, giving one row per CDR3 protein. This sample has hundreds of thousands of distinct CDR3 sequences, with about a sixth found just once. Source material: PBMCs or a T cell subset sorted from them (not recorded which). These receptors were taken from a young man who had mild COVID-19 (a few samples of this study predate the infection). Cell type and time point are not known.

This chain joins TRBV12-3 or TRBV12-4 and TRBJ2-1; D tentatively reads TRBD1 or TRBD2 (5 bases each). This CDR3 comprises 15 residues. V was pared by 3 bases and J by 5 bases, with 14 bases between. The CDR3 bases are TGTGCCAGCAGTTTGGGTGGGACCAATAACAATGAGCAGTTCTTC. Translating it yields CASSLGGTNNNEQFF.

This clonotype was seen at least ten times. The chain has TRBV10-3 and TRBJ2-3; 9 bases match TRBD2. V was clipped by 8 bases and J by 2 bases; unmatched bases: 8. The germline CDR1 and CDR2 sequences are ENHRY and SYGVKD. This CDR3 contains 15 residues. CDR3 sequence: CAISEAGGYTDTQYF. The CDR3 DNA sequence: TGTGCCATCTCGGAAGCGGGGGGTTACACAGATACGCAGTATTTT.

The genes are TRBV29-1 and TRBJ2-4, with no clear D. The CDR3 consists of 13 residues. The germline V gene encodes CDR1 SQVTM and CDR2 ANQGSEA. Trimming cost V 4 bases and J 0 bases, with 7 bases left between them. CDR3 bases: TGCAGCGTTGGTCAGATAGCCAAAAACATTCAGTACTTC. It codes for CSVGQIAKNIQYF.

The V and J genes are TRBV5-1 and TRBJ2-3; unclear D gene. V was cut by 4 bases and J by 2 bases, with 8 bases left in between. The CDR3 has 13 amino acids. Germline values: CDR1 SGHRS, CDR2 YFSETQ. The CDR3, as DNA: TGCGCCAGCAGCAGAGAGAACACAGATACGCAGTATTTT. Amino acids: CASSRENTDTQYF.

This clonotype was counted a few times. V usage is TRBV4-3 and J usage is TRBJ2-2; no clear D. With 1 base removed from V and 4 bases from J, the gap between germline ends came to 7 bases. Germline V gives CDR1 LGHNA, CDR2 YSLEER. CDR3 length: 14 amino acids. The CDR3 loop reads CASSQVEATGELFF. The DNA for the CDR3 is TGCGCCAGCAGCCAAGTAGAGGCCACCGGGGAGCTGTTTTTT.

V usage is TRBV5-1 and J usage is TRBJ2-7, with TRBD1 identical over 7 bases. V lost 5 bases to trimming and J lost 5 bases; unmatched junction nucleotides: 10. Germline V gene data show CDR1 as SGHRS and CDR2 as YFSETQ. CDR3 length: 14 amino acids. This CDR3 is CASRLGETGNEQYF. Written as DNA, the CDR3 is TGCGCCAGCAGACTGGGGGAGACAGGGAACGAGCAGTACTTC.

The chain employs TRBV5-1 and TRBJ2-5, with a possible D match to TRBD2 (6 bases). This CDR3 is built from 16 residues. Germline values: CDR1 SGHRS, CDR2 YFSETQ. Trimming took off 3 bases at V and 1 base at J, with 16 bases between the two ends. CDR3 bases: TGCGCCAGCAGCTCCGGGGGATTGGCGTCCCAAGAGACCCAGTACTTC. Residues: CASSSGGLASQETQYF. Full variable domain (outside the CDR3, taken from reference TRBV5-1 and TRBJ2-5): KAGVTQTPRYLIKTRGQQVTLSCSPISGHRSVSWYQQTPGQGLQFLFEYFSETQRNKGNFPGRFSGRQFSNSRSEMNVSTLELGDSALYLCASSSGGLASQETQYFGPGTRLLVL.

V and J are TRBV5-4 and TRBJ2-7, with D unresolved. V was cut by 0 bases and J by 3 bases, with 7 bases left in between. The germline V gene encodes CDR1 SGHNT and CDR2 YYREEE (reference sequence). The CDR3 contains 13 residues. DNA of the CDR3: TGTGCCAGCAGCTTGGACATAGTCTACGAGCAGTACGTC. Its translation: CASSLDIVYEQYV.

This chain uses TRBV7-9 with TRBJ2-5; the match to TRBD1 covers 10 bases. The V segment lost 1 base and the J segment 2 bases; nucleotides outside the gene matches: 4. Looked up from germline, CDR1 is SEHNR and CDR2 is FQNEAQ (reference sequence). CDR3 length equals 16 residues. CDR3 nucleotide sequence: TGTGCCAGCAGCTTAGGAGACAGGGGGCGTCAAGAGACCCAGTACTTC. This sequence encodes CASSLGDRGRQETQYF.

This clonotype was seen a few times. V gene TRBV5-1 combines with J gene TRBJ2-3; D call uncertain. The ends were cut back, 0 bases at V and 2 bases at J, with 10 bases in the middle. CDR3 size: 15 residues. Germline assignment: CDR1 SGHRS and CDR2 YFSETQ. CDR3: CASSLEGSSTDTQYF. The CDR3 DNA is TGCGCCAGCAGCTTGGAGGGCAGCTCCACAGATACGCAGTATTTT.

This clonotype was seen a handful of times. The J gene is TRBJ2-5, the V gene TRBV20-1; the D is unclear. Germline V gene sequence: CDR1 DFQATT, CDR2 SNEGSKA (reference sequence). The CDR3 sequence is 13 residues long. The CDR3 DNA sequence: TGCAGCCCCTCCAGTCCGGAAACAGAGACCCAGTACTTC. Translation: CSPSSPETETQYF.

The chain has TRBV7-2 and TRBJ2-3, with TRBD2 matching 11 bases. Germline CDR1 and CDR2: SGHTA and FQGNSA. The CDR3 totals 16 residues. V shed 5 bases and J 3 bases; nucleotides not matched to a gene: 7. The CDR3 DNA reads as TGTGCCAGCAGCAAACGGCTAGCGGGGGGTACAGATACGCAGTATTTT. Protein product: CASSKRLAGGTDTQYF.

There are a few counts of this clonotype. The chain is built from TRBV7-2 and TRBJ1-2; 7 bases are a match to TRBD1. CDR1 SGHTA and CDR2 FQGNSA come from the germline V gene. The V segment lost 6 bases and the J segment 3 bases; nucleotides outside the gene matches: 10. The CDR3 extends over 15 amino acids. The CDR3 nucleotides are TGTGCCAGCAGTTTACAGGGGACCATAGACTATGGCTACACCTTC. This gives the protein CASSLQGTIDYGYTF.

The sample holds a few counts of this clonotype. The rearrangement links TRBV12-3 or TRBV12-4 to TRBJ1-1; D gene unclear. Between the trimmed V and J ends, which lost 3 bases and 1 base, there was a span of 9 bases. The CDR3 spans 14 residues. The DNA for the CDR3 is TGTGCCAGCAGTTTGACGAGAAGGAACACTGAAGCTTTCTTT. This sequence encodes CASSLTRRNTEAFF.

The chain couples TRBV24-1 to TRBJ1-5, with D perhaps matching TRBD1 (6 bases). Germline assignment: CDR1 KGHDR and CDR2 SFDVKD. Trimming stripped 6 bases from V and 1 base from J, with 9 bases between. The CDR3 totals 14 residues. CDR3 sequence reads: CATSKGGSNQPQHF. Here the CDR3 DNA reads TGTGCCACCAGTAAGGGGGGAAGCAATCAGCCCCAGCATTTT.

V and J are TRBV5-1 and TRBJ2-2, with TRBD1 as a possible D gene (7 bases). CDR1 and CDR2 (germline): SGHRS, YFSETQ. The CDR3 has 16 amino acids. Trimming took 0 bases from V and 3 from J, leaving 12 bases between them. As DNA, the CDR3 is TGCGCCAGCAGCTTGGCCGTCAGGGGGGACACCGGGGAGCTGTTTTTT. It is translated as CASSLAVRGDTGELFF. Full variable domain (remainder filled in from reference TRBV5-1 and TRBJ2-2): KAGVTQTPRYLIKTRGQQVTLSCSPISGHRSVSWYQQTPGQGLQFLFEYFSETQRNKGNFPGRFSGRQFSNSRSEMNVSTLELGDSALYLCASSLAVRGDTGELFFGEGSRLTVL.

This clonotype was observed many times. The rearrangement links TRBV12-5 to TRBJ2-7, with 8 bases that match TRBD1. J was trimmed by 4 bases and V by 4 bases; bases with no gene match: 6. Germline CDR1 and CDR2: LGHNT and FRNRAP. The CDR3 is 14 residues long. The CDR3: CASGSGDRIYEQYF. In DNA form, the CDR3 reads TGTGCTAGTGGTTCGGGGGACAGGATATACGAGCAGTACTTC.

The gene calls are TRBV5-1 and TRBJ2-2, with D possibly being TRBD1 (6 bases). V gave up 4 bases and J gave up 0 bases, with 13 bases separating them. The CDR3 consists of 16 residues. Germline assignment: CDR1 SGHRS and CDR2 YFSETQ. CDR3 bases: TGCGCCAGCAGCCGACAGGAAATCGCGAACACCGGGGAGCTGTTTTTT. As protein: CASSRQEIANTGELFF.

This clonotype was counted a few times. The CDR3 DNA reads as TGCGCCAGCAGCTTGAGGGCCAGGACCCCAGGGGCCAAAAACATTCAGTACTTC. It specifies CASSLRARTPGAKNIQYF. The genes are TRBV5-1 and TRBJ2-4; D may be TRBD1 (5 bases). Germline loops: CDR1 SGHRS, CDR2 YFSETQ. Trimming removed 1 base at V and 1 base at J, with 18 bases between. The length of the CDR3 is 18 residues. Full variable domain (remainder filled in from reference TRBV5-1 and TRBJ2-4): KAGVTQTPRYLIKTRGQQVTLSCSPISGHRSVSWYQQTPGQGLQFLFEYFSETQRNKGNFPGRFSGRQFSNSRSEMNVSTLELGDSALYLCASSLRARTPGAKNIQYFGAGTRLSVL.

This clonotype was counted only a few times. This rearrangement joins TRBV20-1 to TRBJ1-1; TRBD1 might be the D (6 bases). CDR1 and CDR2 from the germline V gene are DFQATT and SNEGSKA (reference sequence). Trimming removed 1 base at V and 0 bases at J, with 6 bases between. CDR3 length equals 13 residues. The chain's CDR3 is CSARGTVNTEAFF. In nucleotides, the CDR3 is TGCAGTGCTAGAGGGACAGTGAACACTGAAGCTTTCTTT.

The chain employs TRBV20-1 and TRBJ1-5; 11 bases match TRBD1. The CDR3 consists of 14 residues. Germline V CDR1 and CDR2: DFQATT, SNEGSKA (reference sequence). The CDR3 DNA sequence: TGCAGCGCTGGACAGGGGGCAAGCAATCAGCCCCAGCATTTT. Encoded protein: CSAGQGASNQPQHF.

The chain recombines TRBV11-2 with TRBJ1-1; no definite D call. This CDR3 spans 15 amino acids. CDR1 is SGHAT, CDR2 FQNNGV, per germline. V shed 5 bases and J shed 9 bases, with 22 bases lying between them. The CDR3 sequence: CASSDPSDAARKAFF. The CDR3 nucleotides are TGTGCCAGCAGCGACCCTTCGGACGCGGCGCGGAAAGCTTTCTTT.

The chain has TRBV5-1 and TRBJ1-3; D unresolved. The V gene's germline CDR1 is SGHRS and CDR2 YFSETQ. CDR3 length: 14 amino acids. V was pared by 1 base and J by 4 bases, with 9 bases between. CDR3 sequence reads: CASSLRNGGNTIYF. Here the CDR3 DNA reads TGCGCCAGCAGCTTGAGAAACGGCGGAAACACCATATATTTT.